One sample yielded the 29 T cell receptor beta chains listed below, sequenced in a study of blood T cell repertoires in COVID-19. The method was immunoSEQ multiplex PCR; TCRdb's version includes in-frame clones alone and lacks a portion of them. The sample carries fewer than 250,000 clones, approximately 91% recorded once. The sequenced sample was peripheral blood. The receptors here all came from a man aged 35-49 years with acute or convalescent COVID-19.

The genes are TRBV4-2 and TRBJ2-3, with TRBD2 identical over 13 bases. The germline V gene has CDR1 LGHNA and CDR2 YNFKEQ. The CDR3 has 18 residues. V lost 0 bases to trimming and J lost 2 bases; unmatched junction nucleotides: 5. The CDR3 DNA reads TGTGCCAGCAGCCAAGAATCGGGACTAGCGGGATACACAGATACGCAGTATTTT. Amino acid sequence: CASSQESGLAGYTDTQYF.

The J gene is TRBJ1-2, the V gene TRBV28; 8 bases fit TRBD1. CDR3 size: 12 residues. Germline CDR1 is MDHEN and CDR2 is SYDVKM. V shed 5 bases and J 8 bases; nucleotides not matched to a gene: 4. The CDR3 region has the DNA TGTGCCAGCAGTCGACAGGGGCAGGGCTACACCTTC. Translated, it gives CASSRQGQGYTF.

The genes are TRBV7-8 and TRBJ1-6; a weak D match, TRBD1 (6 bases). This CDR3 has 16 residues. Trimming took off 3 bases at V and 7 bases at J, with 16 bases between the two ends. Per germline, CDR1 SGHVS and CDR2 FQNEAQ. This CDR3 reads CASSLDGTIPNSPLHF. CDR3 nucleotides: TGTGCCAGCAGCTTGGACGGGACAATACCGAATTCACCCCTCCACTTT.

V gene TRBV14 combines with J gene TRBJ2-3; D is uncertain. This CDR3 spans 16 amino acids. Looked up from germline, CDR1 is SGHDN and CDR2 is FVKESK. V shed 1 base and J shed 1 base, with 12 bases lying between them. CDR3 amino acids: CASSQVFGSRTDTQYF. In DNA form, the CDR3 reads TGTGCCAGCAGCCAAGTTTTCGGTAGCCGCACAGATACGCAGTATTTT. Combining the CDR3 with reference TRBV14 and TRBJ2-3 gives the whole variable domain EAGVTQFPSHSVIEKGQTVTLRCDPISGHDNLYWYRRVMGKEIKFLLHFVKESKQDESGMPNNRFLAERTGGTYSTLKVQPAELEDSGVYFCASSQVFGSRTDTQYFGPGTRLTVL.

This clone has only one observation. V is TRBV11-1 and J is TRBJ2-7, with D uncertain. V was clipped by 1 base and J by 6 bases, with 10 bases between them. The CDR3 runs 13 residues. Germline CDR1 is SGHAT and CDR2 is FQDESV (reference sequence). CDR3 nucleotide sequence: TGTGCCAGCAGCTTAGACGGGTCTGGCGAGCAGTACTTC. This gives the protein CASSLDGSGEQYF.

V is TRBV29-1 and J is TRBJ2-7, with TRBD1 identical over 7 bases. Germline assignment: CDR1 SQVTM and CDR2 ANQGSEA. This CDR3 comprises 11 residues. With 5 bases clipped from V and 3 bases from J, the junction kept 1 base outside the gene matches. CDR3 loop: CSVYRGYEQYF. CDR3 nucleotide sequence: TGCAGCGTTTACAGGGGCTACGAGCAGTACTTC.

This chain connects TRBV6-6 to TRBJ2-7, with a possible D match to TRBD1 (6 bases). The CDR3 covers 16 residues. The ends were cut back, 7 bases at V and 5 bases at J, with 24 bases in the middle. CDR1 and CDR2 (germline): MNHNY, SVGAGI (reference sequence). This CDR3 reads CASTDTTTGSQHEQYF. DNA of the CDR3: TGTGCCAGCACCGACACCACGACAGGATCCCAGCACGAGCAGTACTTC.

V usage is TRBV27 and J usage is TRBJ1-2; TRBD1 matches at 8 bases. V shed 2 bases, J shed 4 bases, and the junction held 0 bases outside the gene matches. Germline V gives CDR1 MNHEY, CDR2 SMNVEV (reference sequence). The CDR3 spans 13 residues. The CDR3 DNA follows: TGTGCCAGCAGTTTAGGGACAGGCTATGGCTACACCTTC. This gives the protein CASSLGTGYGYTF.

This clone was detected a few times. The chain employs TRBV20-1 and TRBJ2-1, with D unclear. V was shortened by 1 base and J by 9 bases, with 7 bases between the two germline ends. The CDR3 extends over 11 amino acids. CDR1 is DFQATT and CDR2 is SNEGSKA in the germline V gene (reference sequence). CDR3 residues: CSARGHSEQFF. The CDR3 DNA reads TGCAGTGCTAGAGGACACAGTGAGCAGTTCTTC.

This clone was found a few times. The rearrangement joins TRBV4-3 to TRBJ2-1, with D possibly TRBD2 on 6 matching bases. Deletions cut 1 base from V and 3 bases from J, with 13 bases between. Germline CDR1 is LGHNA and CDR2 is YSLEER. The CDR3 sequence is 16 residues long. DNA for the CDR3: TGCGCCAGCAGCCAAGGGGCTAGCGTCGTCTACAATGAGCAGTTCTTC. Its protein is CASSQGASVVYNEQFF.

This chain links TRBV7-9 with TRBJ2-5; 7 bases are a match to TRBD1. The CDR3 extends over 18 amino acids. The V gene end was trimmed by 5 bases and the J gene end by 4 bases; junction bases not matched to a gene: 19. Germline V CDR1 and CDR2: SEHNR, FQNEAQ (reference sequence). The CDR3 region has the DNA TGTGCCAGCAGCACGACAATCGTCGTAGGATGGGACAGAGAGACCCAGTACTTC. It is translated as CASSTTIVVGWDRETQYF.

The J gene is TRBJ1-5, the V gene TRBV19; D uncertain. The V end was cut by 5 bases, the J end by 6 bases, with 11 bases between. The CDR3 spans 13 residues. Germline CDR1 and CDR2: LNHDA and SQIVND (reference sequence). For the CDR3, the DNA is TGTGCCAGTAGTCTCTCGGCTAGTCAGCCCCAGCATTTT. Encoded protein: CASSLSASQPQHF.

The rearrangement joins TRBV9 to TRBJ1-6, with 8 bases that match TRBD1. The CDR3 covers 15 residues. Germline trimming cut 3 bases from V and 7 bases from J; bases unmatched to any gene: 6. The germline gives CDR1 SGDLS, CDR2 YYNGEE. The CDR3 sequence: CASSADRGVNSPLHF. CDR3 nucleotide sequence: TGTGCCAGCAGCGCAGACAGGGGTGTAAATTCACCCCTCCACTTT.

The chain couples TRBV28 to TRBJ2-7; D is undetermined. Germline V gene lookup returns CDR1 MDHEN and CDR2 SYDVKM. V lost 3 bases and J lost 7, with 13 bases in between. The CDR3 length is 13 residues. CDR3 sequence reads: CASSFPLTGEQYF. The CDR3, as DNA: TGTGCCAGCAGTTTCCCCCTTACCGGTGAGCAGTACTTC. The whole variable domain, filled in from reference TRBV28 and TRBJ2-7, reads DVKVTQSSRYLVKRTGEKVFLECVQDMDHENMFWYRQDPGLGLRLIYFSYDVKMKEKGDIPEGYSVSREKKERFSLILESASTNQTSMYLCASSFPLTGEQYFGPGTRLTVT.

The chain couples TRBV6-1 to TRBJ2-5; the match to TRBD1 covers 12 bases. After removal of 2 bases from V and 4 bases from J, the junction contained 11 bases not matched to a gene. The germline CDR1 and CDR2 sequences are MNHNS and SASEGT. This CDR3 is 18 amino acids long. The CDR3: CASSEYPGQGATGETQYF. Here the CDR3 DNA reads TGTGCCAGCAGTGAATACCCGGGACAGGGGGCGACTGGAGAGACCCAGTACTTC.

This clone was counted only a few times. This chain connects TRBV4-3 to TRBJ2-2; D is unclear. The germline V gene has CDR1 LGHNA and CDR2 YSLEER. The CDR3 totals 15 residues. V shed 0 bases and J shed 6 bases, with 11 bases lying between them. The CDR3 nucleotides read TGCGCCAGCAGCCAAGAGCCGAGAATCTCCGGGGAGCTGTTTTTT. Its translation is CASSQEPRISGELFF.

The V and J genes are TRBV5-1 and TRBJ2-5; tentatively, D is TRBD1 (6 bases). Looked up from germline, CDR1 is SGHRS and CDR2 is YFSETQ. The CDR3 sequence is 13 residues long. V was clipped by 2 bases and J by 4 bases, with 9 bases between them. CDR3 sequence (DNA): TGCGCCAGCAGCTTCCAGGGGTCAGAGACCCAGTACTTC. Protein sequence: CASSFQGSETQYF.

This chain connects TRBV11-2 to TRBJ2-7; 8 bases line up with TRBD1. Germline trimming cut 2 bases from V and 3 bases from J; bases unmatched to any gene: 3. The CDR3 contains 14 residues. Germline V gene data show CDR1 as SGHAT and CDR2 as FQNNGV. The CDR3 DNA follows: TGTGCCAGCAGCTTATCAGGGGGCTACTACGAGCAGTACTTC. Protein: CASSLSGGYYEQYF.

This clone was recorded only once. The chain has TRBV9 and TRBJ2-7, with 9 nucleotides matching TRBD1. CDR1 and CDR2 from the germline V gene are SGDLS and YYNGEE. V dropped 4 bases and J dropped 1; count of bases not matched to a gene: 6. This CDR3 spans 15 amino acids. The DNA for the CDR3 is TGTGCCAGCAGCCCCTCCGGGACAGGGTCCTACGAGCAGTACTTC. Protein sequence: CASSPSGTGSYEQYF.

V is TRBV5-1 and J is TRBJ2-2; maybe TRBD2 (5 bases). CDR1 is SGHRS, CDR2 YFSETQ, per germline. The CDR3 is 15 amino acids. V was trimmed by 3 bases and J by 4 bases, leaving 13 bases between them. The CDR3 DNA is TGCGCCAGCAGCTCCCGTAGCGCTGGCACCGGGGAGCTGTTTTTT. Its translation: CASSSRSAGTGELFF.

The chain combines TRBV19 with TRBJ1-2, with TRBD1 identical over 8 bases. Trimming took 11 bases from V and 7 from J; bases not matched to a gene: 15. Per the germline V gene, CDR1 is LNHDA and CDR2 is SQIVND (reference sequence). This CDR3 spans 14 amino acids. Written as DNA, the CDR3 is TGTGCCTCAGAAATCAGGGGGCGAGGTTCTGGCTACACCTTC. This codes for CASEIRGRGSGYTF.

The gene calls are TRBV5-6 and TRBJ1-4; a weak D match, TRBD1 (5 bases). Trimming took off 0 bases at V and 4 bases at J, with 10 bases between the two ends. The CDR3 has 15 residues. Germline V lookup: CDR1 SGHDT, CDR2 YYEEEE. Here the CDR3 DNA reads TGTGCCAGCAGCTTGGTGGGGGGAGTTAATGAAAAACTGTTTTTT. This encodes CASSLVGGVNEKLFF.

V usage is TRBV9 and J usage is TRBJ1-4, with TRBD1 matching 9 bases. Trimming removed 2 bases from V and 14 bases from J; junction bases left unmatched: 7. Germline-derived CDR1 and CDR2 are SGDLS and YYNGEE. The CDR3 runs to 13 residues. CDR3 residues: CASSVGGQGDLFF. CDR3 DNA sequence: TGTGCCAGCAGCGTGGGGGGACAGGGAGACCTGTTTTTT.

This clone showed up just once. This rearrangement joins TRBV19 to TRBJ2-3, with 7 bases lining up with TRBD2. This CDR3 spans 13 amino acids. After removal of 7 bases from V and 10 bases from J, the junction contained 11 bases not matched to a gene. Looked up from germline, CDR1 is LNHDA and CDR2 is SQIVND (reference sequence). Here the CDR3 DNA reads TGTGCCAGTATCACGAGGGCGGGAGCGCCGCAGTATTTT. Its translation is CASITRAGAPQYF.

The V gene is TRBV7-8, the J gene TRBJ1-1; TRBD1 matches 10 bases. This CDR3 contains 16 residues. Germline assignment: CDR1 SGHVS and CDR2 FQNEAQ. The V and J ends lost 3 bases and 4 bases, in that order; junction bases with no gene match: 8. The CDR3 region is CASSLTGGASSTEAFF. Here the CDR3 DNA reads TGTGCCAGCAGCTTGACAGGGGGCGCATCTAGCACTGAAGCTTTCTTT.

The J gene is TRBJ2-3, the V gene TRBV10-1; 12 bases are a match to TRBD2. This CDR3 comprises 15 residues. The germline gives CDR1 WNHNN, CDR2 SYGVQD (reference sequence). V was clipped by 6 bases and J by 1 base; unmatched bases: 2. The CDR3 coding sequence is TGCGCCAGCAGCCGGACTAGCGGGGGCACAGATACGCAGTATTTT. Its translation: CASSRTSGGTDTQYF.

The CDR3 bases are TGTGCCAGCAGCCCGGGACTAGCGGGAGGGTTCGACGGCTACAATGAGCAGTTCTTC. It codes for CASSPGLAGGFDGYNEQFF. The genes are TRBV14 and TRBJ2-1; 16 bases fit TRBD2. With V trimmed by 4 bases and J by 3 bases, 9 bases remained unmatched. Germline V gene data show CDR1 as SGHDN and CDR2 as FVKESK. The CDR3 has 19 residues.

The chain joins TRBV5-1 to TRBJ2-5; no clear D gene. This CDR3 contains 14 residues. Trimming cost V 0 bases and J 2 bases, with 8 bases left between them. Germline CDR1 reads SGHRS; CDR2 reads YFSETQ. CDR3 region: CASSLAQVQETQYF. Here the CDR3 DNA reads TGCGCCAGCAGCTTGGCGCAGGTACAAGAGACCCAGTACTTC.

The genes are TRBV20-1 and TRBJ1-2, with D possibly TRBD1 on 5 matching bases. V shed 7 bases and J shed 10 bases, with 16 bases lying between them. Per germline, CDR1 DFQATT and CDR2 SNEGSKA (reference sequence). The CDR3 loop spans 11 amino acids. The CDR3 is CSGARQQYYTF. The CDR3 nucleotides are TGCAGTGGTGCTCGACAGCAGTACTACACCTTC.